These T cell receptor beta chains were read from a single sample in a study of regulatory T cells in long-lasting Graves disease. One entry per CDR3 protein results from TCRdb running MiXCR on the multiplex PCR reads. The data hold approximately 310,000 distinct CDR3 sequences, with 18% observed a single time. The sample here was peripheral blood mononuclear cells (PBMCs), taken at new diagnosis, from a patient treated with antithyroid drugs. The receptors originated from a female donor with Graves disease. CDR3s include the opening cysteine and the closing phenylalanine or tryptophan. D genes are given only for firm matches. Clone size is shown for a subset of rows, as once, few, many or a class of expanded clone.

D gene | J gene | clone size | V gene | CDR3 protein | CDR3 DNA
. | TRBJ2-3 | once | TRBV10-1 | CASSEGRTNIDTQYF | TGCGCCAGCAGTGAGGGGCGGACGAACATAGATACGCAGTATTTT
. | TRBJ1-1 | many | TRBV18 | CASSPPNTEAFF | TGTGCCAGCAGTCCCCCGAACACTGAAGCTTTCTTT
TRBD1 | TRBJ2-6 | many | TRBV24-1 | CATSDPGQSSGANVLTF | TGTGCCACCAGTGATCCGGGACAGTCATCTGGGGCCAACGTCCTGACTTTC
. | TRBJ2-7 | many | TRBV15 | CATSRDPGWGSYEQYF | TGTGCCACCAGCAGAGATCCCGGGTGGGGCTCCTACGAGCAGTACTTC
. | TRBJ1-2 | . | TRBV20-1 | CSASWQGYGYTF | TGCAGTGCTAGCTGGCAGGGTTATGGCTACACCTTC
. | TRBJ2-3 | . | TRBV2 | CASRDGRSDTQYF | TGTGCCAGCAGGGACGGGAGATCAGATACGCAGTATTTT
TRBD2 | TRBJ2-7 | . | TRBV10-2 | CASSDPTSGRPRVYEQYF | TGCGCCAGCAGTGATCCGACTAGCGGGAGGCCAAGGGTCTACGAGCAGTACTTC
. | TRBJ2-3 | few | TRBV10-3 | CAISGSGTDTQYF | TGTGCCATCTCAGGGTCCGGGACAGATACGCAGTATTTT
. | TRBJ2-7 | many | TRBV6-1 | CASSEPGAPYEQYF | TGTGCCAGCAGCGAACCAGGGGCCCCCTACGAGCAGTACTTC
TRBD2 | TRBJ2-2 | few | TRBV11-1 | CASTPVQSGGLFF | TGTGCCAGCACCCCCGTCCAGTCGGGGGGGCTGTTTTTT
TRBD2 | TRBJ2-7 | . | TRBV7-2 | CASRPSGGLSYEQYF | TGTGCCAGCAGACCGTCGGGGGGGCTTTCCTACGAGCAGTACTTC
TRBD2 | TRBJ2-2 | many | TRBV6-5 | CASSYSTFGTSETGELFF | TGTGCCAGCAGTTACTCAACATTTGGGACTAGCGAAACCGGGGAGCTGTTTTTT
. | TRBJ2-1 | many | TRBV6-5 | CASSFTSSYNEQFF | TGTGCCAGCAGTTTCACTAGCTCCTACAATGAGCAGTTCTTC
. | TRBJ2-7 | many | TRBV20-1 | CSARESREYYEQYF | TGCAGTGCTAGAGAGAGTCGGGAGTACTACGAGCAGTACTTC
. | TRBJ2-5 | . | TRBV30 | CAWRRGGTEQYF | TGTGCCTGGAGGAGAGGGGGGACTGAGCAGTACTTC
TRBD2 | TRBJ2-7 | many | TRBV12-3/TRBV12-4 | CASNAGGDSYEQYF | TGTGCCAGCAACGCTGGGGGGGATTCCTACGAGCAGTACTTC
. | TRBJ2-7 | few | TRBV6-2/TRBV6-3 | CASSYQQSYEQYF | TGTGCCAGCAGTTACCAACAGAGCTACGAGCAGTACTTC
. | TRBJ2-7 | many | TRBV3-1 | CASSQDSHEQYF | TGTGCCAGCAGCCAGGACTCCCACGAGCAGTACTTC
. | TRBJ1-1 | many | TRBV29-1 | CSVEGRNTEAFF | TGCAGCGTTGAAGGACGGAACACTGAAGCTTTCTTT
. | TRBJ2-7 | many | TRBV2 | CASNAGSSYEQYF | TGTGCCAGCAATGCAGGGTCGTCCTACGAGCAGTACTTC
TRBD2 | TRBJ2-1 | many | TRBV12-3/TRBV12-4 | CASSLAQGLERDYEQFF | TGTGCCAGCAGTTTAGCGCAGGGACTAGAGCGGGACTATGAGCAGTTCTTC
. | TRBJ2-1 | many | TRBV2 | CASRNFGEQFF | TGTGCCAGCAGGAATTTTGGGGAGCAGTTCTTC
TRBD2 | TRBJ2-3 | many | TRBV7-2 | CASSSLLAGNAQYF | TGTGCCAGCAGCTCCCTGCTAGCGGGAAATGCGCAGTATTTT
. | TRBJ1-5 | . | TRBV30 | CAWSPEYSNQPQHF | TGTGCCTGGAGTCCGGAGTATAGCAATCAGCCCCAGCATTTT
TRBD2 | TRBJ2-1 | few | TRBV14 | CASSDNVRLAGNPYNEQFF | TGTGCCAGCAGCGACAACGTCCGGCTAGCGGGAAATCCCTACAATGAGCAGTTCTTC
TRBD2 | TRBJ2-3 | many | TRBV12-3/TRBV12-4 | CASRGGLAGVPTERGDTQYF | TGTGCCAGCAGGGGGGGGCTAGCGGGAGTCCCCACGGAGCGAGGAGATACGCAGTATTTT
TRBD2 | TRBJ2-1 | many | TRBV11-3 | CASTQRGTRNEQFF | TGTGCCAGCACCCAGCGGGGGACACGAAATGAGCAGTTCTTC